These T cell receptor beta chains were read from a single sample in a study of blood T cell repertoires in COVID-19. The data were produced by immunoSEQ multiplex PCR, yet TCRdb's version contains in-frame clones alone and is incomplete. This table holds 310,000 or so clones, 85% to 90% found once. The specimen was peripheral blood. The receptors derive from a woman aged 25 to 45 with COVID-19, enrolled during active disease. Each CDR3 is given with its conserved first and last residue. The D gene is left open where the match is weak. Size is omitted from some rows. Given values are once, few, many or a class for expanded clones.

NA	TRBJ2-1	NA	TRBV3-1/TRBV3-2	CASSQDRSEQFF	TGTGCCAGCAGCCAAGATCGGAGTGAGCAGTTCTTC
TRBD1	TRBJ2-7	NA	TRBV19	CASSILLGQGDYEQYF	TGTGCCAGTAGTATCCTCCTAGGGCAGGGGGACTACGAGCAGTACTTC
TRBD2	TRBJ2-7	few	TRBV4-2	CASSQLAGARMNEQYF	TGTGCCAGCAGCCAACTAGCGGGAGCGAGAATGAACGAGCAGTACTTC
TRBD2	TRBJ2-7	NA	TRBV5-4	CASSLPGTSGTEQYF	TGTGCCAGCAGCTTACCCGGGACTAGCGGGACCGAGCAGTACTTC
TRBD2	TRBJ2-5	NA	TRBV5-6	CASSPGLAGGETQYF	TGTGCCAGCAGCCCAGGACTAGCGGGAGGTGAGACCCAGTACTTC
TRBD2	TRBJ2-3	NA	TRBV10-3	CAISESLAGGSTDTQYF	TGTGCCATCAGTGAGTCTCTAGCGGGAGGGTCCACAGATACGCAGTATTTT
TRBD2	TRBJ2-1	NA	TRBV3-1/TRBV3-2	CASSQVALAEPYNEQFF	TGTGCCAGCAGCCAAGTCGCGCTAGCGGAGCCCTACAATGAGCAGTTCTTC
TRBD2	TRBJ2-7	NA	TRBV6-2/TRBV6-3	CASSYLRTSGIRDEQYF	TGTGCCAGCAGTTACCTAAGGACTAGCGGGATTAGGGACGAGCAGTACTTC
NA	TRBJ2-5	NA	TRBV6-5	CASTFLETQYF	TGTGCCAGCACCTTTTTAGAGACCCAGTACTTC
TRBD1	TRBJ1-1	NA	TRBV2	CAGQGDMNTEAFF	TGTGCCGGACAGGGGGATATGAACACTGAAGCTTTCTTT
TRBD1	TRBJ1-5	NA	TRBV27	CASFPGQGATGNQPQHF	TGTGCCAGTTTCCCGGGACAGGGGGCGACGGGCAATCAGCCCCAGCATTTT
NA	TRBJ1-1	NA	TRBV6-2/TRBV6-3	CASSPGLVSEAFF	TGTGCCAGCAGTCCGGGTCTGGTATCTGAAGCTTTCTTT
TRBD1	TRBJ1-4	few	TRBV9	CASSPRQGLDEKLFF	TGTGCCAGCAGCCCCCGACAGGGCCTCGATGAAAAACTGTTTTTT
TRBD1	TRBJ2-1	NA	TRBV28	CASSTDRGRGPLYNEQFF	TGTGCCAGCAGTACGGACAGGGGGCGGGGGCCTCTCTACAATGAGCAGTTCTTC
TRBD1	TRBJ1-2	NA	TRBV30	CAWSGAGGGYTF	TGTGCCTGGAGTGGGGCAGGGGGCGGCTACACCTTC
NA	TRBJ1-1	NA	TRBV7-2	CASSLALTGAFF	TGTGCCAGCAGCTTAGCGCTCACCGGAGCTTTCTTT
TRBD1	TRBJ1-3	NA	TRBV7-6	CASSPFWGQSSSGNTIYF	TGTGCCAGCAGCCCCTTTTGGGGACAGTCAAGCTCTGGAAACACCATATATTTT
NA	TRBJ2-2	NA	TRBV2	CARNRNTGELFF	TGTGCCAGGAACAGGAACACCGGGGAGCTGTTTTTT
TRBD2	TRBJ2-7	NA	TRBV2	CASSNRAGEQYF	TGTGCCAGCTCCAACCGAGCGGGGGAGCAGTACTTC
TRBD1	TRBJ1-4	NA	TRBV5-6	CASSLTGGDEKLFF	TGTGCCAGCAGCTTGACAGGGGGGGATGAAAAACTGTTTTTT
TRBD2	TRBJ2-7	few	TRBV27	CASRPGTRSYEQYF	TGTGCCAGCAGGCCCGGGACTAGGTCCTACGAGCAGTACTTC
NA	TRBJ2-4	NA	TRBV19	CASSIAWAAQNIQYF	TGTGCCAGTAGTATCGCCTGGGCTGCCCAAAACATTCAGTACTTC
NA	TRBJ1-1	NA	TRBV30	CAWSSQAYTEAFF	TGTGCCTGGAGTAGTCAGGCGTACACTGAAGCTTTCTTT
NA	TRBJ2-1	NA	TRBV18	CASSPLIAVTSNEQFF	TGTGCCAGCTCACCACTTATCGCGGTCACGAGCAATGAGCAGTTCTTC
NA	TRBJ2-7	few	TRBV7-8	CASSSGGIGVSYEQYF	TGTGCCAGCAGCTCCGGCGGGATAGGGGTTTCCTACGAGCAGTACTTC
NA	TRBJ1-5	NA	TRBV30	CASKTGNQPQHF	TGTGCCTCGAAGACGGGGAATCAGCCCCAGCATTTT
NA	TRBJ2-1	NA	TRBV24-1	CATSDRGSAATYNEQFF	TGTGCCACCAGTGACCGCGGGTCAGCGGCAACCTACAATGAGCAGTTCTTC
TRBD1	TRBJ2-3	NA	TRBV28	CASRSTGGPTDTQYF	TGTGCCAGCAGGAGCACAGGGGGCCCCACAGATACGCAGTATTTT
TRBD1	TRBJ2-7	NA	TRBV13	CASSLSGTGLVEQYF	TGTGCCAGCAGCTTATCCGGGACAGGGTTGGTCGAGCAGTACTTC
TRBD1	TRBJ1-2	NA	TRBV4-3	CASSPGQGGFYGYTF	TGCGCCAGCAGCCCCGGACAGGGAGGATTCTATGGCTACACCTTC
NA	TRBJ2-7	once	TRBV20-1	CSASPPASYEQYF	TGCAGTGCTAGTCCCCCCGCTAGCTACGAGCAGTACTTC
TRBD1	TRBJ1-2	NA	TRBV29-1	CSGGDSREYGYTF	TGCAGCGGGGGGGACAGCCGCGAATATGGCTACACCTTC
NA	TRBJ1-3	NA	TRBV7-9	CASSLMGGSGNTIYF	TGTGCCAGCAGCTTGATGGGGGGGTCTGGAAACACCATATATTTT
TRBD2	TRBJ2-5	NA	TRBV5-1	CASSPDGGGEETQYF	TGCGCCAGCAGCCCGGATGGGGGGGGAGAGGAGACCCAGTACTTC
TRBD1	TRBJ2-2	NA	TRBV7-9	CASSPLLRTGRFTGELFF	TGTGCCAGCAGCCCCCTCCTCCGGACAGGACGGTTCACCGGGGAGCTGTTTTTT
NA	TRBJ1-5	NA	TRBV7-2	CASSLVGVADQPQHF	TGTGCCAGCAGCTTAGTAGGTGTAGCGGATCAGCCCCAGCATTTT
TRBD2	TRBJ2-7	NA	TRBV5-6	CASSRTTSGSSYEQYF	TGTGCCAGCAGCAGAACGACTAGCGGGAGCTCCTACGAGCAGTACTTC
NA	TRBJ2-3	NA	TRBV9	CASSPRGTPGTDTQYF	TGTGCCAGCAGCCCTCGAGGGACTCCTGGGACAGATACGCAGTATTTT
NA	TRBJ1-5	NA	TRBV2	CASQGLYQPQHF	TGTGCCAGCCAGGGGCTGTATCAGCCCCAGCATTTT
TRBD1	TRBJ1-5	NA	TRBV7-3	CASSARDRRDGNSNQPQHF	TGTGCCAGCAGCGCCCGGGACAGGAGGGACGGGAATAGCAATCAGCCCCAGCATTTT
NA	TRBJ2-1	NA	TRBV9	CASSGTTRRAPNEQFF	TGTGCCAGCAGCGGGACTACCAGAAGGGCGCCCAATGAGCAGTTCTTC
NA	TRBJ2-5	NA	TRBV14	CASSQRQVVVETQYF	TGTGCCAGCAGCCAGCGACAGGTAGTCGTGGAGACCCAGTACTTC
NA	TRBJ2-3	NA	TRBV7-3	CASSLNSPRDTQYF	TGTGCCAGCAGCTTAAACAGTCCTCGGGATACGCAGTATTTT
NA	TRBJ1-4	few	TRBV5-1	CASSLGLRGDEKLFF	TGCGCCAGCAGCTTGGGGCTCAGGGGAGATGAAAAACTGTTTTTT
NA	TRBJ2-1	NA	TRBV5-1	CASSPRLADYNEQFF	TGCGCCAGCAGCCCTCGGCTAGCAGATTACAATGAGCAGTTCTTC
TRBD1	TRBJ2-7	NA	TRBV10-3	CATSGQTSYEQYF	TGTGCCACCTCGGGACAGACCTCCTACGAGCAGTACTTC
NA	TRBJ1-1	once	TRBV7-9	CASSLGEEAFF	TGTGCCAGCAGCTTGGGAGAGGAAGCTTTCTTT
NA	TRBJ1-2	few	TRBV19	CASMRDYGYTF	TGTGCCAGTATGAGGGACTATGGCTACACCTTC
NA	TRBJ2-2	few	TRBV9	CASSALASDGELFF	TGTGCCAGCAGCGCCCTAGCGAGTGACGGGGAGCTGTTTTTT
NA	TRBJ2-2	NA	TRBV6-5	CASSYFRANTGELFF	TGTGCCAGCAGTTACTTCCGGGCGAACACCGGGGAGCTGTTTTTT
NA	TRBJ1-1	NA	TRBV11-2	CASSFGMGGAFF	TGTGCCAGCAGCTTCGGCATGGGGGGGGCTTTCTTT
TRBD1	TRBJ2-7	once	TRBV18	CASSRDRDYEQYF	TGTGCCAGCTCTCGGGACAGAGACTACGAGCAGTACTTC
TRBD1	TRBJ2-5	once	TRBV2	CASRRDRQETQYF	TGTGCCAGCAGGAGGGACAGACAAGAGACCCAGTACTTC
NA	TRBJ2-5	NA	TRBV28	CASRGGIGQETQYF	TGTGCCAGCAGGGGGGGAATTGGGCAAGAGACCCAGTACTTC
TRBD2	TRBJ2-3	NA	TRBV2	CASSARLAGDFSTDTQYF	TGTGCCAGCAGTGCCCGACTAGCGGGAGATTTTTCTACAGATACGCAGTATTTT